The rows below give T cell receptor beta chains drawn from one sample of a study of shared clonotypes between healthy human individuals. The data were produced by immunoSEQ multiplex PCR, yet TCRdb's version contains in-frame clones alone and is incomplete. The data contain approximately 1,500,000 clones, approximately 98% of them seen just once; the ten biggest clones take up roughly 0.42%. The sample was naive CD4+ T cells sorted from blood. These receptors came from a young man in good health. Each CDR3 is given with its conserved first and last residue.

CASSVAPGLGAHEQFF TRBJ2-1 TRBV9
CASSLDFLLSSYNEQFF TRBJ2-1 TRBV28
CARTTGFGGYTF TRBJ1-2 TRBV2
CASSQLAGGLNEQFF TRBJ2-1 TRBV6-6
CASSLAGRGGHETQYF TRBJ2-5 TRBV7-6
CASSSRLGPGTGELFF TRBJ2-2 TRBV7-8
CASSLQGNKCNEQFF TRBJ2-1 TRBV7-9
CASSLVTSGRYTGELFF TRBJ2-2 TRBV7-9
CASSYDRATYNEQFF TRBJ2-1 TRBV19
CASSLLPGVNEKLFF TRBJ1-4 TRBV5-5
CASSDRSNYGYTF TRBJ1-2 TRBV10-2
CASSLNQLAGAQETQYF TRBJ2-5 TRBV18
CASSPLQTGGLHEQYF TRBJ2-7 TRBV18
CASSLALAGYNEQFF TRBJ2-1 TRBV5-1
CASSLWISNGNEQFF TRBJ2-1 TRBV7-9
CASAASREAEAFF TRBJ1-1 TRBV5-1
CASTLEDGDYGYTF TRBJ1-2 TRBV28
CASSESVTRGEQYF TRBJ2-7 TRBV10-1
CASSEKQLKQIEQYF TRBJ2-7 TRBV6-1
CASSFAISLRNTEAFF TRBJ1-1 TRBV28
CASSVRPNTEAFF TRBJ1-1 TRBV9
CAISDPGTSGRSEQYF TRBJ2-7 TRBV10-3
CASRKGGGADTQYF TRBJ2-3 TRBV7-2
CSVLYPQETQYF TRBJ2-5 TRBV29-1
CASSLVVQETQYF TRBJ2-5 TRBV7-6
CASSSDRAGYEQYF TRBJ2-7 TRBV5-1